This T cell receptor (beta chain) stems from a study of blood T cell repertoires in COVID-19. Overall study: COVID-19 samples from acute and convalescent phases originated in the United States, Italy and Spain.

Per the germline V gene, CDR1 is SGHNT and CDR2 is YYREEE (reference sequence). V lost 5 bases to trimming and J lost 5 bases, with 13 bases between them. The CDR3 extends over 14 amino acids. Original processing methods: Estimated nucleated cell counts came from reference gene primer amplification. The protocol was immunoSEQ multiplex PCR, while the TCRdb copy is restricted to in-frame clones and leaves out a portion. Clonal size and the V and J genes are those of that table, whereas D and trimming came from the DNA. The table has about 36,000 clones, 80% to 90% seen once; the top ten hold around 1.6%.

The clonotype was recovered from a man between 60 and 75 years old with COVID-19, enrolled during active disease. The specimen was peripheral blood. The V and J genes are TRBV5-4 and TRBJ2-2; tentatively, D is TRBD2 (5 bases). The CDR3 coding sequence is TGTGCCAGCAGGATGGGAGTAAATACCGGGGAGCTGTTTTTT. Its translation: CASRMGVNTGELFF.